This T cell receptor beta chain is drawn from a study of vaccination and CD4 T cells after COVID-19. Study information: Participants were vaccinated with two doses, given as either BNT162b2 or mRNA-1273 vaccine. Overlapping spike pools from SARS-CoV-2 and HCoV-NL63, HCoV-OC43 and HCoV-229E served as culture stimuli.

This CDR3 region has 15 residues. Losses at the gene ends were 1 base for V and 5 bases for J; bases not matched to a gene: 6. The germline V gene has CDR1 SGDLS and CDR2 YYNGEE. Study outcomes and limitations: Nearly all convalescent vaccine-specific clones, 304 of 307, recognized only SARS-CoV-2 spike.

Notes on this clonotype: The antigen is undetermined.

Regarding treatment: roughly 10-day PBMC culture with coronavirus spike peptide pools or control peptides (ViraFEST assay). Sequencing of the DNA from cultured CD4+ T cells was carried out with the Oncomine TCR Beta short-read assay. A single record per CDR3 protein comes from TCRdb applying MiXCR to the PCR reads. The sample contains 9,500 to 14,000 distinct CDR3 sequences, approximately 41% of which appear only once. The genes are TRBV9 and TRBJ2-5; 9 bases align to TRBD2. The TCR was taken from a human donor who had recovered from COVID-19. Sequencing was performed on CD4+ T cells from blood, cultured in vitro. CDR3 in amino acids: CASSVRGRVEETQYF. Written as DNA, the CDR3 is TGTGCCAGCAGCGTACGCGGGAGGGTAGAGGAGACCCAGTACTTC.